This T cell receptor beta chain was observed in a study of PD-1 blockade in classical Hodgkin lymphoma. Only in-frame clones appear in the TCRdb table, and some are missing; sequencing was by immunoSEQ multiplex PCR. The sample gives tens of thousands of clones, around 70% of which show up once; around 4.2% is in the top ten. Relapse was seen in all patients after autologous stem cell transplantation, and brentuximab vedotin exposure was variable. The CDR3 sequence is 17 residues long. V shed 2 bases and J shed 2 bases, with 22 bases lying between them. Germline values: CDR1 GTSNPN, CDR2 SVGIG (reference sequence). Regarding this clone: Its antigen is not known.

Study results and caveats: Nivolumab initiation under 1 year post-ASCT meant exclusion. Reasons behind the repertoire differences stay unclear, perhaps disease activity or earlier therapy. A significant rise in TCR diversity by C4D1 was seen for CD4+ but not CD8+ cells.

This TCR was recovered from a human donor with classical Hodgkin lymphoma. This rearrangement joins TRBV30 to TRBJ2-7, with D hard to call. The sequencing here drew on peripheral blood mononuclear cells (PBMCs), taken before the second cycle of nivolumab. The CDR3 loop reads CAWSPAPRLGRTYEQYF. The DNA of the CDR3 is TGTGCCTGGAGTCCCGCCCCCAGACTCGGCCGTACCTACGAGCAGTACTTC.